This section outlines one T cell receptor beta chain sequence together with its context. TCRdb processed the RT-PCR reads anew with MiXCR; each CDR3 protein has one entry. The repertoire consists of about 700,000 distinct CDR3 sequences, with 14% occurring once and the leading ten covering roughly 3.9%. This CDR3 contains 13 residues. Germline CDR1 and CDR2: DFQATT and SNEGSKA (reference sequence). The V and J ends lost 3 bases and 5 bases respectively, with 14 bases between them. The sample taken for sequencing was memory CD4+ T cells from blood. J is TRBJ2-7 and V is TRBV20-1, with D possibly TRBD2 on 6 matching bases. This TCR came from a female donor in good health, serving as a healthy control. In DNA form, the CDR3 reads TGCAGTGCTAGCGGGGCAGGGAGGAACGAGCAGTACTTC. As protein: CSASGAGRNEQYF.